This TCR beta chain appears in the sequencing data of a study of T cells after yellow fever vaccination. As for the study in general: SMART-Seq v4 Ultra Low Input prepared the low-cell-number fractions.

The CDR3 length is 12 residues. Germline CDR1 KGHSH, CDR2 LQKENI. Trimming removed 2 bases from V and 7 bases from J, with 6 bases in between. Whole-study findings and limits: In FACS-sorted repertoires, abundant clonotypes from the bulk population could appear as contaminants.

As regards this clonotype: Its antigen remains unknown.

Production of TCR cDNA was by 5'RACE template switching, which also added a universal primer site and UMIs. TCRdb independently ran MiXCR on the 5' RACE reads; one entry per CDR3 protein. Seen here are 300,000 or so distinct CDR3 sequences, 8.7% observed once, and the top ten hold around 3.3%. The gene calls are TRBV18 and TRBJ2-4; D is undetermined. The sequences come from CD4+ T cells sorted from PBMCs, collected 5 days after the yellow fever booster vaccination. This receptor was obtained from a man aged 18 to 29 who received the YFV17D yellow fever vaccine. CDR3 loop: CASSPITNIQYF. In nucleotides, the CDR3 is TGTGCCAGCTCACCAATAACGAACATTCAGTACTTC.